The source of this TCR beta chain is a study of T cells and Merkel cell carcinoma outcomes. On this clone: The antigen is undetermined.

Study outcomes and limitations: Reportedly, T-cell repertoire with density predicts Merkel cell carcinoma outcomes.

Sequencing used immunoSEQ multiplex PCR; TCRdb keeps in-frame clones, though not all of them. The sample carries over 15,000 clones, about four fifths recorded once. The length of the CDR3 is 14 residues. Trimming took 0 bases from V and 10 from J, leaving 13 bases between them. CDR1 is KGHSH, CDR2 LQKENI, per germline. Sequencing was carried out using tumor tissue from Merkel cell carcinoma. The origin of this receptor is a human donor with Merkel cell carcinoma. The chain recombines TRBV18 with TRBJ2-1; D possibly corresponds to TRBD1 (5 bases). CDR3: CASSPPYDRVEQFF. The CDR3 nucleotides read TGTGCCAGCTCACCACCGTACGACAGAGTAGAGCAGTTCTTC.